A selection of T cell receptor beta chains follows, all from one sample in a study of T cell responses to AZD1222 COVID-19 vaccine. The assay was immunoSEQ multiplex PCR, and TCRdb's table has in-frame clones only and misses some. The sample comprises under 80,000 clones, about nine tenths of which are singletons, and around 20% rests with the top ten. Sample: peripheral blood, taken on day 0 of AZD1222 vaccination. These TCRs come from an adult in good health. The CDR3 runs from the conserved cysteine through the conserved F or W. The order of the fields is clone size, V gene, CDR3 protein. Clone size, where shown, is once, few, many, or a class for clones that have expanded.

clone size: large
V gene: TRBV6-1
CDR3 protein: CASSEGTGGVQPQHF

clone size: -
V gene: TRBV6-2/TRBV6-3
CDR3 protein: CASSYGSGNQPQHF

clone size: -
V gene: TRBV10-2
CDR3 protein: CASSELNRGRWNQPQHF

clone size: -
V gene: TRBV27
CDR3 protein: CASSLTGALSIEQYF

clone size: -
V gene: TRBV5-1
CDR3 protein: CASSRGWQGNNGYTF

clone size: -
V gene: TRBV5-5
CDR3 protein: CASSLEDLGLVLNQPQHF

clone size: once
V gene: TRBV6-1
CDR3 protein: CASSERDSSSYEQYF

clone size: -
V gene: TRBV19
CDR3 protein: CASSPTGDYGYTF

clone size: -
V gene: TRBV15
CDR3 protein: CATSREGWYEQYF

clone size: few
V gene: TRBV11-2
CDR3 protein: CASSSTRDSQAFF

clone size: -
V gene: TRBV5-8
CDR3 protein: CASSFPRGNGGNEQFF

clone size: -
V gene: TRBV9
CDR3 protein: CASSVDGRNTEAFF

clone size: once
V gene: TRBV2
CDR3 protein: CASTIQGALMNSPLHF

clone size: -
V gene: TRBV15
CDR3 protein: CATSRDRNTGELFF

clone size: -
V gene: TRBV19
CDR3 protein: CASSPVGTDNEKLFF

clone size: few
V gene: TRBV19
CDR3 protein: CASQPGTGASYEQYF

clone size: -
V gene: TRBV7-9
CDR3 protein: CASSTPRAGGPHEQFF

clone size: -
V gene: TRBV5-5
CDR3 protein: CASSLAASGSYEQYF

clone size: -
V gene: TRBV6-2/TRBV6-3
CDR3 protein: CASSSRGATNEKLFF

clone size: -
V gene: TRBV5-1
CDR3 protein: CASSFNSPSYEQYF

clone size: -
V gene: TRBV3-1/TRBV3-2
CDR3 protein: CASSKRTSAIYEQYF

clone size: -
V gene: TRBV5-1
CDR3 protein: CASSLAAGVEQFF

clone size: -
V gene: TRBV28
CDR3 protein: CASNKRRGTSGRGADTQYF

clone size: -
V gene: TRBV5-1
CDR3 protein: CASSLRQGGVGYTF

clone size: -
V gene: TRBV18
CDR3 protein: CASSPLPPGQGGETQYF

clone size: -
V gene: TRBV30
CDR3 protein: CAWWKGSEAFF

clone size: few
V gene: TRBV6-2/TRBV6-3
CDR3 protein: CASSSPGQGKEKLFF

clone size: -
V gene: TRBV6-5
CDR3 protein: CASNLDGKTNNEQFF

clone size: -
V gene: TRBV7-9
CDR3 protein: CASSTGIGWSRDTDTQYF

clone size: -
V gene: TRBV10-3
CDR3 protein: CAIRTSTGERFNTEAFF

clone size: -
V gene: TRBV11-3
CDR3 protein: CASSLGPGGNTEAFF

clone size: -
V gene: TRBV9
CDR3 protein: CASSAGPAYEQYF

clone size: -
V gene: TRBV30
CDR3 protein: CAWSGGQGGQPQHF

clone size: -
V gene: TRBV18
CDR3 protein: CASSRQPAYEQYF

clone size: -
V gene: TRBV21-1
CDR3 protein: CASSHSSYEQYF

clone size: -
V gene: TRBV27
CDR3 protein: CASSPFEGGAIDTQYF

clone size: -
V gene: TRBV6-5
CDR3 protein: CASKLGGGSYEQYF

clone size: -
V gene: TRBV30
CDR3 protein: CAWSVLLGRGEKLFF

clone size: -
V gene: TRBV7-9
CDR3 protein: CASSPVDRGGSGYTF

clone size: -
V gene: TRBV7-8
CDR3 protein: CASSLPGTRPGELFF

clone size: -
V gene: TRBV7-6
CDR3 protein: CASSRGTGLKSNYGYTF

clone size: -
V gene: TRBV28
CDR3 protein: CASSGTGGYEQYF

clone size: once
V gene: TRBV5-1
CDR3 protein: CASSLGMSTDTQYF

clone size: -
V gene: TRBV30
CDR3 protein: CACLPLRGLRNTEAFF

clone size: -
V gene: TRBV2
CDR3 protein: CASGGTTRRVTDTQYF

clone size: -
V gene: TRBV6-5
CDR3 protein: CASRSGTGNEQYF

clone size: -
V gene: TRBV19
CDR3 protein: CASSIRGLDTEAFF

clone size: once
V gene: TRBV29-1
CDR3 protein: CSVELRGSAGNTIYF

clone size: -
V gene: TRBV24-1
CDR3 protein: CATSARLALSTDTQYF

clone size: -
V gene: TRBV4-1
CDR3 protein: CASSLGPQLGQETQYF

clone size: -
V gene: TRBV5-4
CDR3 protein: CASSFKRELDNEQFF

clone size: -
V gene: TRBV29-1
CDR3 protein: CSVEDPRQGDSGETQYF

clone size: -
V gene: TRBV28
CDR3 protein: CASNSGGRTYEQYF

clone size: -
V gene: TRBV2
CDR3 protein: CASSDKSHPEAFF

clone size: -
V gene: TRBV19
CDR3 protein: CASSIAFSPDVSYEQYF